Sequencing of this T cell receptor beta chain was carried out in a study of T-cell memory formation after mild COVID-19 (dated by TCRdb to 2020 to 2022). Some background on the complete study: Most TCR sequence clusters were specific to one of the two donors. Longitudinal TCRalpha and TCRbeta repertoire sequencing tracked T-cell clones expanding and contracting after mild COVID-19 in a couple of donors. Two young, previously healthy adult volunteers made up the cohort, one male and one female.

Clipping removes 4 bases from V and 0 bases from J, with 8 as the unmatched junction base count. CDR1 and CDR2, looked up from the germline V gene, are SQVTM and ANQGSEA. The CDR3 goes from the cysteine to the phenylalanine over 16 residues. The sequence is cut down to CDR3 DNA, 48 bases in frame from base 1. In regard to this clonotype: What antigen it recognizes has not been identified. Base qualities are not recorded, but no much larger clone differs from it by a single base.

PBMCs were isolated by Ficoll-Paque density gradient centrifugation. Instrument on record: Illumina NovaSeq 6000. TCRalpha and TCRbeta cDNA libraries were built by 5'RACE with constant-segment primers, adding sample barcodes and unique molecular identifiers. Trizol reagent was used to extract RNA from every sample. Library amplification was performed in two PCR steps, and a second sample barcode and Illumina TruSeq adapters were introduced in the second step. Sequencing of the libraries was done on an Illumina NovaSeq, producing 2 x 150 bp paired-end reads. The paper's data handling went like this. With migec v1.2.7, reads were demultiplexed and then collapsed into UMI-guided consensus sequences. Using mixcr v2.1.11, UMI consensuses were aligned to TRA and TRB V and J templates and then assembled into clonotypes. Expanded or contracted clonotypes were those called significant by both edgeR and NoisET, with noise models trained on biological replicates. For edgeR calls, the thresholds were a false discovery rate-adjusted p below 0.01 and a log2 fold-change of 1. PCA with hierarchical clustering of max-normalized trajectories of the 1000 most abundant clonotypes was used as exploratory dynamics analysis. Separately sequenced CD4+ and CD8+ repertoires were used to assign a CD4 or CD8 phenotype to each responding clone. The raw public data were reprocessed by TCRdb itself: fastp quality trimming at Q25, MiXCR clonotype calling, in-frame beta chains only. One record per CDR3 amino acid sequence lists the most common genes and DNA. These V and J calls derive from TCRdb rather than the authors' analysis. The sample data list more than 300,000 distinct CDR3 sequences, and roughly 20% of these were observed just once. Of the sample, over 20% falls within the top ten clones.

General findings and caveats noted by the study authors: The study covered only a couple of mild cases, and larger cohorts including severe cases with pre-infection samples were considered necessary. Some responding clones were detected in pre-infection memory, suggesting pre-existing cross-reactive memory T cells joined the SARS-CoV-2 response. Contracting CD4+ clones were located mainly in the CM and EM memory subsets, whereas CD8+ clones were found to be enriched in EMRA. Balanced CD4/CD8 phenotypes were observed for clones contracting from day 15 to 85, whereas a bias towards CD4+ was observed for a second wave of clones expanding from day 15 to 37. SARS-CoV-2 specificity of the second-wave clones peaking on day 37 was not confirmed.

The TCR comes from a man between 18 and 29 years old who had mild COVID-19 (a few samples of this study predate the infection). The sample titles of this study are shuffled in the database, so cell type and time point are left out; the donor was told from shared clones. What was sequenced was PBMCs or a T cell subset sorted from them (not recorded which). The V and J segments used are TRBV29-1 and TRBJ2-1, and TRBD2 matches 8 of the central bases. CDR3 region: CSVVLAARSSYNEQFF. The sequenced DNA is TGCAGCGTTGTACTAGCGGCTAGGAGCTCCTACAATGAGCAGTTCTTC.